Each of the 31 T cell receptor beta chains below was sequenced from the same sample in a study of T cell clonotyping in hematopoietic cell transplantation. This sample's time point: recipient sample about 28 days before transplant, after cytoreduction. Libraries were prepared by immunoSEQ multiplex PCR; TCRdb keeps only in-frame clonotypes and omits some of them. The repertoire holds around 40,000 clones, with 85% to 95% as singletons. The sample consisted of peripheral blood mononuclear cells, taken before stem cell transplant. These receptors originate from a middle-aged man with chronic myeloid leukemia. Some clones in this sample may be carry-over from other donors' samples.

V is TRBV14 and J is TRBJ1-5; no clear D. CDR3 length: 12 residues. V was clipped by 5 bases and J by 7 bases, with 9 bases between them. The V gene's germline CDR1 is SGHDN and CDR2 FVKESK. The CDR3 loop is CASSSLGQPQHF. The DNA for the CDR3 is TGTGCCAGCAGCTCCCTTGGACAGCCCCAGCATTTT.

This chain links TRBV30 with TRBJ2-6; 9 bases match TRBD1. J gave up 0 bases and V 8 bases, and 11 bases lay outside the gene matches. The CDR3 loop spans 17 amino acids. Germline V gene lookup returns CDR1 GTSNPN and CDR2 SVGIG (reference sequence). The CDR3 nucleotides read TGTGCCCTTACCCCGGGACAGGGCCTCTCTGGGGCCAACGTCCTGACTTTC. Its translation: CALTPGQGLSGANVLTF. Complete variable domain (other parts from reference TRBV30 and TRBJ2-6): SQTIHQWPATLVQPVGSPLSLECTVEGTSNPNLYWYRQAAGRGLQLLFYSVGIGQISSEVPQNLSASRPQDRQFILSSKKLLLSDSGFYLCALTPGQGLSGANVLTFGAGSRLTVL.

V usage is TRBV19 and J usage is TRBJ1-1, with D perhaps TRBD1 (6 bases). This CDR3 contains 12 residues. V lost 6 bases and J lost 11, with 16 bases in between. Germline loops: CDR1 LNHDA, CDR2 SQIVND (reference sequence). The DNA for the CDR3 is TGTGCCAGTAGCTCACTAGGGGGAGACGCTTTCTTT. It yields the protein CASSSLGGDAFF.

The rearrangement uses TRBV2 and TRBJ1-5, with 8 positions matching TRBD1. This CDR3 has 14 amino acids. The V gene's germline CDR1 is SNHLY and CDR2 FYNNEI. The V and J ends lost 3 bases and 7 bases, in that order; junction bases with no gene match: 5. As DNA, the CDR3 is TGTGCCAGCAGTGAGGGACAGGTCACACAGCCCCAGCATTTT. Its protein is CASSEGQVTQPQHF.

The chain uses TRBV5-6 and TRBJ1-3; D unresolved. V was cut by 4 bases and J by 4 bases, with 15 bases left in between. Germline V CDR1 and CDR2: SGHDT, YYEEEE. This CDR3 contains 15 residues. CDR3 bases: TGTGCCAGCAGCACGCCACGGGCGGGCGGAAACACCATATATTTT. Translation: CASSTPRAGGNTIYF.

A single count supports this clone. The genes are TRBV6-5 and TRBJ2-1; D call uncertain. The germline gives CDR1 MNHEY, CDR2 SVGAGI. The V gene lost 7 bases and the J gene lost 7 bases, with 11 bases spanning the gap. This CDR3 contains 12 residues. CDR3 in amino acids: CASTRSGNEQFF. CDR3 sequence (DNA): TGTGCCAGCACCAGATCCGGGAATGAGCAGTTCTTC.

This clone was observed a single time. As DNA, the CDR3 is TGTGCCAGCAGGGACAGGGGGGTTGGAAACACCATATATTTT. This codes for CASRDRGVGNTIYF. The V gene is TRBV25-1, the J gene TRBJ1-3; 10 bases fit TRBD1. The CDR3 loop spans 14 amino acids. Trimming cost V 6 bases and J 3 bases; bases outside gene matches: 2. Germline V gene data show CDR1 as MGHDK and CDR2 as SYGVNS.

The chain couples TRBV7-6 to TRBJ2-7; D is undetermined. Germline CDR1 reads SGHVS; CDR2 reads FNYEAQ. With 1 base removed from V and 3 bases from J, the gap between germline ends came to 10 bases. CDR3 length equals 14 residues. Here the CDR3 DNA reads TGTGCCAGCAGCTTAGGTGGTGAGGACTACGAGCAGTACTTC. This sequence encodes CASSLGGEDYEQYF. The full variable domain, rest sourced from reference TRBV7-6 and TRBJ2-7, is GAGVSQSPRYKVTKRGQDVALRCDPISGHVSLYWYRQALGQGPEFLTYFNYEAQQDKSGLPNDRFSAERPEGSISTLTIQRTEQRDSAMYRCASSLGGEDYEQYFGPGTRLTVT.

The chain is built from TRBV5-5 and TRBJ1-1, with 9 bases that match TRBD1. Germline trimming cut 2 bases from V and 3 bases from J; bases unmatched to any gene: 5. This CDR3 contains 15 residues. The germline V gene has CDR1 SGHKS and CDR2 YYEKEE (reference sequence). The CDR3 nucleotides are TGTGCCAGCAGCTTAAAGACAGGGGGATACACTGAAGCTTTCTTT. Encoded protein: CASSLKTGGYTEAFF.

The genes are TRBV5-8 and TRBJ1-5; D remains unclear. The germline V and J ends were trimmed by 1 base and 0 bases, with 14 bases remaining between them. CDR3 length equals 17 residues. Germline loops: CDR1 SGHTS, CDR2 YDEGEE. The chain's CDR3 is CASSLHLRESSNQPQHF. In nucleotides, the CDR3 is TGTGCCAGCAGCTTGCACTTGAGGGAAAGTAGCAATCAGCCCCAGCATTTT.

V usage is TRBV4-3 and J usage is TRBJ1-2; 8 bases map to TRBD1. The germline CDR1 and CDR2 sequences are LGHNA and YSLEER. V gave up 4 bases and J gave up 7 bases; unmatched junction bases: 2. The CDR3 covers 12 residues. CDR3 nucleotides: TGCGCCAGCAGCCTCGACAGGGGTGGCTACACCTTC. Amino acids: CASSLDRGGYTF.

This chain links TRBV7-8 with TRBJ1-5; TRBD1 might be the D (5 bases). Germline CDR1 reads SGHVS; CDR2 reads FQNEAQ. V gave up 0 bases and J gave up 3 bases, with 18 bases separating them. The CDR3 is 18 amino acids. The CDR3 nucleotides read TGTGCCAGCAGCTTAGCGTGGGATGTTGGGGGTTTCAATCAGCCCCAGCATTTT. It yields the protein CASSLAWDVGGFNQPQHF.

The gene calls are TRBV15 and TRBJ2-1, with D hard to call. The CDR3 runs 15 residues. V was trimmed by 3 bases and J by 9 bases, leaving 18 bases between them. The germline gives CDR1 LNHNV, CDR2 YYDKDF (reference sequence). The CDR3 sequence: CATSSQHILRSEQFF. The CDR3 region has the DNA TGTGCCACCAGCAGTCAGCACATCTTACGAAGTGAGCAGTTCTTC.

This chain links TRBV28 with TRBJ1-1; no reliable D call. CDR3 size: 14 residues. V lost 5 bases and J lost 1, with 11 bases in between. CDR1 is MDHEN, CDR2 SYDVKM, per germline. This CDR3 is CASSITLTNTEAFF. The CDR3, as DNA: TGTGCCAGCAGTATAACACTCACGAACACTGAAGCTTTCTTT.

The chain employs TRBV14 and TRBJ2-3; 9 bases are a match to TRBD2. Germline CDR1 SGHDN, CDR2 FVKESK. The CDR3 totals 16 residues. V lost 4 bases, J lost 2 bases, and 7 bases stayed unmatched. Written as DNA, the CDR3 is TGTGCCAGCAGCCCCTTAGCGGGGGTCGCCACAGATACGCAGTATTTT. It is translated as CASSPLAGVATDTQYF.

The genes are TRBV7-2 and TRBJ1-5; D perhaps matches TRBD1 (6 bases). The ends were cut back, 5 bases at V and 4 bases at J, with 15 bases in the middle. Germline lookup yields CDR1 SGHTA and CDR2 FQGNSA. The CDR3 consists of 15 residues. CDR3 sequence (DNA): TGTGCCAGCAGCCTCGTAGGGAGGGGGAATCAGCCCCAGCATTTT. Amino acids: CASSLVGRGNQPQHF.

The V gene is TRBV27, the J gene TRBJ2-7; D might be TRBD1 (5 bases). CDR1 MNHEY and CDR2 SMNVEV come from the germline V gene (reference sequence). The CDR3 is 15 residues long. Trimming took off 5 bases at V and 5 bases at J, with 19 bases between the two ends. The CDR3 DNA is TGTGCCAGCAGTCTCAATTTCCAGGGTTTGCACGAGCAGTACTTC. The encoded protein is CASSLNFQGLHEQYF.

CDR3 region: CASSVTSGGTDTQYF. The CDR3 bases are TGTGCCAGCAGTGTAACTAGCGGGGGCACAGATACGCAGTATTTT. The chain has TRBV6-4 and TRBJ2-3; 10 bases agree with TRBD2. V shed 4 bases and J 1 base; nucleotides not matched to a gene: 2. Looked up from germline, CDR1 is MRHNA and CDR2 is SNTAGT. This CDR3 has 15 amino acids.

The chain recombines TRBV7-8 with TRBJ1-4; no clear D. Per germline, CDR1 SGHVS and CDR2 FQNEAQ. The CDR3 extends over 12 amino acids. V was trimmed by 5 bases and J by 3 bases, leaving 4 bases between them. CDR3: CASSGPNEKLFF. The CDR3 DNA follows: TGTGCCAGCAGCGGACCTAATGAAAAACTGTTTTTT.

In its sample, this clone was seen once. This chain connects TRBV19 to TRBJ1-5; the D gene is possibly TRBD1 (5 bases). With 3 bases removed from V and 0 bases from J, the gap between germline ends came to 15 bases. Germline loops: CDR1 LNHDA, CDR2 SQIVND (reference sequence). This CDR3 is 17 amino acids long. The CDR3 spells CASSIRRQKYSNQPQHF. CDR3 nucleotides: TGTGCCAGTAGTATCCGACGACAGAAATATAGCAATCAGCCCCAGCATTTT.

This chain connects TRBV5-4 to TRBJ2-2, with D possibly being TRBD1 (6 bases). CDR1 is SGHNT and CDR2 is YYREEE in the germline V gene (reference sequence). V dropped 4 bases and J dropped 0 bases, with 16 bases sitting between them. This CDR3 region has 17 residues. CDR3 amino acids: CASSLGTTFSNTGELFF. The CDR3 DNA follows: TGTGCCAGCAGCCTAGGGACAACTTTTTCGAACACCGGGGAGCTGTTTTTT.

This clone is a singleton in its sample. The V and J genes are TRBV5-1 and TRBJ2-1, with D possibly TRBD1 on 6 matching bases. This CDR3 is 14 amino acids long. CDR1 and CDR2 (germline): SGHRS, YFSETQ. The germline V and J ends were trimmed by 6 bases and 4 bases, with 14 bases remaining between them. The CDR3 sequence: CASNGQNPYNEQFF. Here the CDR3 DNA reads TGCGCCAGCAACGGACAGAACCCTTACAATGAGCAGTTCTTC.

The chain links TRBV2 to TRBJ2-1; 8 nucleotides align to TRBD2. This CDR3 region has 16 residues. Germline V gives CDR1 SNHLY, CDR2 FYNNEI. The trim removed 2 bases at V and 4 bases at J, leaving 7 bases unmatched. The CDR3 here is CASSEKGSGVYNEQFF. CDR3 in DNA: TGTGCCAGCAGTGAAAAGGGTAGCGGGGTTTACAATGAGCAGTTCTTC.

In its sample, this clone was seen once. The chain combines TRBV4-1 with TRBJ2-2, with no clear D. This CDR3 spans 15 amino acids. Germline lookup yields CDR1 MGHRA and CDR2 YSYEKL. Deletions cut 2 bases from V and 4 bases from J, with 11 bases between. CDR3 sequence reads: CASSQLLGITGELFF. The CDR3 DNA sequence: TGCGCCAGCAGCCAACTTCTGGGGATCACCGGGGAGCTGTTTTTT.

The rearrangement links TRBV7-9 to TRBJ1-6; maybe TRBD1 (6 bases). Germline assignment: CDR1 SEHNR and CDR2 FQNEAQ (reference sequence). Deletions cut 2 bases from V and 5 bases from J, with 10 bases between. CDR3 length: 15 amino acids. The CDR3 sequence: CASSLMDSNNSPLHF. CDR3 nucleotide sequence: TGTGCCAGCAGCTTAATGGACAGCAATAATTCACCCCTCCACTTT.

The count of this clone is one. The V call is TRBV27, the J call TRBJ1-1, with a possible D match to TRBD1 (6 bases). Trimming cost V 2 bases and J 8 bases, with 15 bases left between them. CDR1 and CDR2 (germline): MNHEY, SMNVEV (reference sequence). The CDR3 contains 14 residues. The chain's CDR3 is CASSLRGLRYEAFF. The CDR3 DNA is TGTGCCAGCAGTTTAAGGGGGTTACGGTACGAAGCTTTCTTT.

The J gene is TRBJ2-1, the V gene TRBV5-1, with 8 bases matching TRBD2. From germline, CDR1 is SGHRS and CDR2 YFSETQ. V was clipped by 2 bases and J by 4 bases; unmatched bases: 11. This CDR3 region has 17 residues. In nucleotides, the CDR3 is TGCGCCAGCAGCTTCTCGAGCGGGGGAGGGCAATACAATGAGCAGTTCTTC. This sequence encodes CASSFSSGGGQYNEQFF.

The chain has TRBV7-2 and TRBJ2-7; 10 bases are a match to TRBD2. The ends lost 5 bases at V and 4 bases at J; junction bases unmatched: 11. Germline V gene sequence: CDR1 SGHTA, CDR2 FQGNSA. The CDR3 runs 16 residues. Written as DNA, the CDR3 is TGTGCCAGCAGCGAGGCTAGCGGGGGCAGCGCGTACGAGCAGTACTTC. Amino acids: CASSEASGGSAYEQYF.

The table lists this clone with a few counts. The V call is TRBV28, the J call TRBJ1-4, with TRBD1 matching 7 bases. This CDR3 is 14 amino acids long. Germline assignment: CDR1 MDHEN and CDR2 SYDVKM. Germline trimming cut 8 bases from V and 7 bases from J; bases unmatched to any gene: 10. CDR3 sequence reads: CASGGTGEGEKLFF. In DNA, the CDR3 is TGTGCCAGCGGGGGAACAGGGGAGGGTGAAAAACTGTTTTTT. Full variable domain (rest looked up from reference TRBV28 and TRBJ1-4): DVKVTQSSRYLVKRTGEKVFLECVQDMDHENMFWYRQDPGLGLRLIYFSYDVKMKEKGDIPEGYSVSREKKERFSLILESASTNQTSMYLCASGGTGEGEKLFFGSGTQLSVL.

A single count supports this clone. The chain employs TRBV25-1 and TRBJ2-3; 8 bases are shared with TRBD1. The CDR3 runs 16 residues. Germline V gene lookup returns CDR1 MGHDK and CDR2 SYGVNS. J was trimmed by 6 bases and V by 1 base; bases with no gene match: 9. The CDR3 is CASSELVAGGADTQYF. The DNA of the CDR3 is TGTGCCAGCAGTGAATTGGTGGCAGGGGGCGCGGATACGCAGTATTTT.

The chain links TRBV2 to TRBJ1-5; 10 bases map to TRBD1. The CDR3 length is 15 residues. CDR1 and CDR2 (germline): SNHLY, FYNNEI. The ends lost 4 bases at V and 7 bases at J; junction bases unmatched: 7. CDR3 DNA sequence: TGTGCCAGCAGTGTCGAGACAGGGGGCGCCCAGCCCCAGCATTTT. It encodes CASSVETGGAQPQHF.